These 7 T cell receptor beta chains originate from one sample sequenced in a study of CD8 T cells in Susac syndrome. Random hexamers were used to reverse transcribe the RNA input (0.5 to 1 ug). TCRdb independently ran MiXCR on the immunoSEQ multiplex PCR reads; one entry per CDR3 protein. In the table there are more than 130,000 distinct CDR3 sequences, 85% to 95% of which are singletons. Sequencing was done on a sample of CD8+ T cells from PBMCs. The receptors here all came from a human donor in good health.

The V call is TRBV5-1, the J call TRBJ1-1, with 8 nucleotides matching TRBD1. Germline values: CDR1 SGHRS, CDR2 YFSETQ. CDR3 length: 14 residues. Trimming removed 4 bases from V and 5 bases from J; junction bases left unmatched: 7. CDR3 in DNA: TGCGCCAGCAGCCTTTTGGACAGGGAGACTGAAGCTTTCTTT. It is translated as CASSLLDRETEAFF. Full variable domain (remainder filled in from reference TRBV5-1 and TRBJ1-1): KAGVTQTPRYLIKTRGQQVTLSCSPISGHRSVSWYQQTPGQGLQFLFEYFSETQRNKGNFPGRFSGRQFSNSRSEMNVSTLELGDSALYLCASSLLDRETEAFFGQGTRLTVV.

This clonotype was counted a few times. The chain carries TRBV4-2 and TRBJ1-1, with 8 positions matching TRBD1. The CDR3 has 14 residues. V trimming: 4 bases; J trimming: 10 bases; junction bases outside the gene matches: 11. Germline V gene sequence: CDR1 LGHNA, CDR2 YNFKEQ. DNA of the CDR3: TGTGCCAGCAGCCTAAAGGACAGGGCGAGTGCAGCTTTCTTT. Residues: CASSLKDRASAAFF.

The gene calls are TRBV20-1 and TRBJ2-3; 9 bases align to TRBD2. The germline gives CDR1 DFQATT, CDR2 SNEGSKA (reference sequence). Unmatched junction bases numbered 3, after V lost 3 bases and J lost 2 bases. CDR3 length: 14 residues. Here the CDR3 DNA reads TGCAGTGCTAGGAGACTAGCGGACACAGATACGCAGTATTTT. Residues: CSARRLADTDTQYF.

The chain couples TRBV7-9 to TRBJ2-1; no clear D gene. Looked up from germline, CDR1 is SEHNR and CDR2 is FQNEAQ (reference sequence). V was pared by 1 base and J by 4 bases, with 5 bases between. The CDR3 totals 13 residues. CDR3 loop: CASSLVEYNEQFF. Here the CDR3 DNA reads TGTGCCAGCAGCTTAGTCGAGTACAATGAGCAGTTCTTC.

This chain uses TRBV28 with TRBJ2-7; D remains unclear. Germline CDR1 reads MDHEN; CDR2 reads SYDVKM. V dropped 3 bases and J dropped 3 bases, with 30 bases sitting between them. The CDR3 is 20 amino acids. The CDR3 DNA is TGTGCCAGCAGTTTGTTCCCTCCGGATGTGCAGGCGCCCAGAGGCTACGAGCAGTACTTC. Translated, it gives CASSLFPPDVQAPRGYEQYF.

The chain is built from TRBV27 and TRBJ2-3; D unclear. The V gene's germline CDR1 is MNHEY and CDR2 SMNVEV (reference sequence). The CDR3 runs to 12 residues. Trimming removed 5 bases from V and 1 base from J, with 4 bases in between. CDR3 sequence: CASSDRTDTQYF. The CDR3 region has the DNA TGTGCCAGCAGTGACCGCACAGATACGCAGTATTTT.

V gene TRBV7-9 combines with J gene TRBJ2-7; the match to TRBD2 covers 11 bases. CDR1 and CDR2 from the germline V gene are SEHNR and FQNEAQ (reference sequence). Trimming took 1 base from V and 2 from J; bases not matched to a gene: 1. CDR3 length: 15 residues. CDR3 nucleotides: TGTGCCAGCAGCTTAGTGGGACTAGCGGCCTACGAGCAGTACTTC. It specifies CASSLVGLAAYEQYF.